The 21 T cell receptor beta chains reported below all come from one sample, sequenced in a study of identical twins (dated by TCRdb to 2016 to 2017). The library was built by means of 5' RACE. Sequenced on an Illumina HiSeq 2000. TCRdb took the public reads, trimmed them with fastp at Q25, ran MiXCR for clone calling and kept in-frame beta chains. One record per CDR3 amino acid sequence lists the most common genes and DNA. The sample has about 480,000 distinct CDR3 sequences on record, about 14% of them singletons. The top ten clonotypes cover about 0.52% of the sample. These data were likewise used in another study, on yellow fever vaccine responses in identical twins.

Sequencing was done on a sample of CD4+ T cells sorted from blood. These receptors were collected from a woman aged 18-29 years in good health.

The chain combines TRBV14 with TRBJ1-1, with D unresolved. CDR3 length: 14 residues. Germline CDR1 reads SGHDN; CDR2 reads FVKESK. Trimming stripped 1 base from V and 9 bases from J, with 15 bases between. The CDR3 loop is CASSQAVGEPKAFF. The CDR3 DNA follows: TGTGCCAGCAGCCAAGCGGTGGGCGAGCCTAAAGCTTTCTTT.

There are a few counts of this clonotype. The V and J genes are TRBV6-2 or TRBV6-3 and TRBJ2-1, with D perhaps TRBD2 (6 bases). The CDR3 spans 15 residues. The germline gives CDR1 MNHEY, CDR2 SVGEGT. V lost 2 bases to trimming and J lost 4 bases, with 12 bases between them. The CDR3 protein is CASSYTWAGYNEQFF. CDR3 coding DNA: TGTGCCAGCAGTTACACCTGGGCGGGATACAATGAGCAGTTCTTC.

The CDR3 here is CASSSPTGTPNYEQYF. The CDR3 DNA is TGTGCCAGCAGTTCCCCTACAGGGACCCCCAATTACGAGCAGTACTTC. This chain links TRBV28 with TRBJ2-7, with a possible D match to TRBD1 (6 bases). CDR1 MDHEN and CDR2 SYDVKM come from the germline V gene. The CDR3 covers 16 residues. V was shortened by 4 bases and J by 4 bases, with 20 bases between the two germline ends.

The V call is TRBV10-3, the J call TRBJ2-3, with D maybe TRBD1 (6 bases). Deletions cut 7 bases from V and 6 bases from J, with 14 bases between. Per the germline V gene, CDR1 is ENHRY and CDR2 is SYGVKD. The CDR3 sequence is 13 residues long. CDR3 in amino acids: CAITNRARDTQYF. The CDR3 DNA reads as TGTGCCATCACCAACAGGGCCCGGGATACGCAGTATTTT.

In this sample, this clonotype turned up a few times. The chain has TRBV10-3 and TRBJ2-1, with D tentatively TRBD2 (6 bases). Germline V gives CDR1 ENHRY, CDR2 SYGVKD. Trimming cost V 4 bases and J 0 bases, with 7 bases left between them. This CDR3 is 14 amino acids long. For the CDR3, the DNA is TGTGCCATCAGTGCGGGGGACTCCTACAATGAGCAGTTCTTC. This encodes CAISAGDSYNEQFF.

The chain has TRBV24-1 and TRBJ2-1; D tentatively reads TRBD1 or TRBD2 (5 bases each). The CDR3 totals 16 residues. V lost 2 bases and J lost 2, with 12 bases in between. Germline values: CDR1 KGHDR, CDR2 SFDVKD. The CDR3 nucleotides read TGTGCCACCAGTGATTCGGGACGCACTACCTACAATGAGCAGTTCTTC. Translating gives CATSDSGRTTYNEQFF.

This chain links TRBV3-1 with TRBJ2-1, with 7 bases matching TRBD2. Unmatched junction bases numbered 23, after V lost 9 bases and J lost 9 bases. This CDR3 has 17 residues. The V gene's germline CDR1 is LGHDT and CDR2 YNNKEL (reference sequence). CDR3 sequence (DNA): TGTGCCAGTGCCTCTGGGAGGGGAAGGGTTCGGGTTGCTGAGCAGTTCTTC. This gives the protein CASASGRGRVRVAEQFF.

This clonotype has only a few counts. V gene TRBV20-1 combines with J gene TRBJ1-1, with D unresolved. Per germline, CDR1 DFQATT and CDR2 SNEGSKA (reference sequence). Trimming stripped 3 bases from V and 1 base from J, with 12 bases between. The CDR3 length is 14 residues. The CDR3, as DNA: TGCAGTGCTAGGCCCCCGCCCGGGAACACTGAAGCTTTCTTT. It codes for CSARPPPGNTEAFF.

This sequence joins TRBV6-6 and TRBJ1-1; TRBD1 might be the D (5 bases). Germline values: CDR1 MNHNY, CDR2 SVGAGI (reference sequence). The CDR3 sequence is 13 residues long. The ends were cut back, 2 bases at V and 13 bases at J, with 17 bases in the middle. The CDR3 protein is CASSYGRDSQIFF. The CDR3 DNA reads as TGTGCCAGCAGTTACGGCAGAGACAGCCAAATTTTCTTT.

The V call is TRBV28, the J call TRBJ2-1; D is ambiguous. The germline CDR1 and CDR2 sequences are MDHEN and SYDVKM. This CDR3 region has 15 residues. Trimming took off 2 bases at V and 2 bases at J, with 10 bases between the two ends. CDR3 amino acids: CASSLDPAAYNEQFF. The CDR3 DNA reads TGTGCCAGCAGTTTAGACCCTGCAGCCTACAATGAGCAGTTCTTC. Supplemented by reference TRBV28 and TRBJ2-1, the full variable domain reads DVKVTQSSRYLVKRTGEKVFLECVQDMDHENMFWYRQDPGLGLRLIYFSYDVKMKEKGDIPEGYSVSREKKERFSLILESASTNQTSMYLCASSLDPAAYNEQFFGPGTRLTVL.

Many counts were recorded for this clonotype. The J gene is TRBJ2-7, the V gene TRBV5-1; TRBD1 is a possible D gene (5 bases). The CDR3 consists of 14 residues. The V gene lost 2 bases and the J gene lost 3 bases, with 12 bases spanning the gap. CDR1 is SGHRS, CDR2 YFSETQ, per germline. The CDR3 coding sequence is TGCGCCAGCAGCTTCAGAGACAGCTACTACGAGCAGTACTTC. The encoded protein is CASSFRDSYYEQYF.

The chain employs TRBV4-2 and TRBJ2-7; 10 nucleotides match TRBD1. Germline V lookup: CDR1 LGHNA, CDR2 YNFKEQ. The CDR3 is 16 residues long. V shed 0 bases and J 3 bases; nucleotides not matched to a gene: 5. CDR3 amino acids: CASSQDRDRGSYEQYF. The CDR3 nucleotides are TGTGCCAGCAGCCAAGATAGGGACAGGGGAAGCTACGAGCAGTACTTC.

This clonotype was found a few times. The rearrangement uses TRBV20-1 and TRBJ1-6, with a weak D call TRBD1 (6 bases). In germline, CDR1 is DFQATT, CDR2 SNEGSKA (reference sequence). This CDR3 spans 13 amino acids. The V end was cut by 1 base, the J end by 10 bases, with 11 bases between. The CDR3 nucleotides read TGCAGTGCTAGAGGAGGGGGGGGCTCACCCCTCCACTTT. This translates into CSARGGGGSPLHF.

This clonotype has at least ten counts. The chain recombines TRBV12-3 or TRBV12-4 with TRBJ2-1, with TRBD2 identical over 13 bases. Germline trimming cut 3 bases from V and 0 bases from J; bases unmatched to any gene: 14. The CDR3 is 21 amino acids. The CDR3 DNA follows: TGTGCCAGCAGTTTTCGGGCAAGGGGACTAGCGGGGTTAAGCTCCTACAATGAGCAGTTCTTC. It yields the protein CASSFRARGLAGLSSYNEQFF.

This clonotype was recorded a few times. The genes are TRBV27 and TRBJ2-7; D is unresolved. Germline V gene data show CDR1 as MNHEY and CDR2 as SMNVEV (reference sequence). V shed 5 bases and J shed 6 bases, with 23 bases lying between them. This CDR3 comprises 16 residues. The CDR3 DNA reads TGTGCCAGCAGTCCTATCGCAGTCGGCGAAGGGCTCGAGCAGTACTTC. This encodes CASSPIAVGEGLEQYF.

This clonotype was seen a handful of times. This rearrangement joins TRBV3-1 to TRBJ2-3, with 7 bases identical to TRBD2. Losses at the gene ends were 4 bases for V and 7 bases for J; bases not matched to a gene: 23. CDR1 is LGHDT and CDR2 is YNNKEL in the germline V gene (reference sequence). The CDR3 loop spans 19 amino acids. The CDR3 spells CASSPRSGGHGAGLHTQYF. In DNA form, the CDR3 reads TGTGCCAGCAGCCCAAGGTCGGGAGGTCATGGGGCCGGTTTGCATACGCAGTATTTT.

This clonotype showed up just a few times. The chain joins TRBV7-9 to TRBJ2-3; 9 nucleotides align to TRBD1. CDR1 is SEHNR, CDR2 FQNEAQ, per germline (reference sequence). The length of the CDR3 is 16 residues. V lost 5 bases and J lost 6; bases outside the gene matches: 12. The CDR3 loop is CASSVGDRDSGDTQYF. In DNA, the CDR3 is TGTGCCAGCAGCGTAGGGGACAGGGACTCAGGGGATACGCAGTATTTT.

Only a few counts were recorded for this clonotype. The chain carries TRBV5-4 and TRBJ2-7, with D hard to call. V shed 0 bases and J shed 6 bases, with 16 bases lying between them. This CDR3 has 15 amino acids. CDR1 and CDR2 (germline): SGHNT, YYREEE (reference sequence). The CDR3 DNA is TGTGCCAGCAGCTTGGGGGCGGCTAGAAAGGCCGAGCAGTACTTC. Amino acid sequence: CASSLGAARKAEQYF. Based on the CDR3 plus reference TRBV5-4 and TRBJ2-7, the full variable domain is ETGVTQSPTHLIKTRGQQVTLRCSSQSGHNTVSWYQQALGQGPQFIFQYYREEENGRGNFPPRFSGLQFPNYSSELNVNALELDDSALYLCASSLGAARKAEQYFGPGTRLTVT.

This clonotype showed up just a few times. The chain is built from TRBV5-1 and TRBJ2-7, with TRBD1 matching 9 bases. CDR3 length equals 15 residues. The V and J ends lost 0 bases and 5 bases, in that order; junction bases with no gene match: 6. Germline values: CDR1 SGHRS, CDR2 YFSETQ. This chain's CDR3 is CASSLEGTGTHEQYF. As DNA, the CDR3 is TGCGCCAGCAGCTTGGAAGGGACAGGGACCCACGAGCAGTACTTC.

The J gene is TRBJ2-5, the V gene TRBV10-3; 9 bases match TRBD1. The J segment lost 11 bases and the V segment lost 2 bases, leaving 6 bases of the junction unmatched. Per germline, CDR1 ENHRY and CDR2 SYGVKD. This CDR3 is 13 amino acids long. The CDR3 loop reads CAISEGQGTTQYF. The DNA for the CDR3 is TGTGCCATCAGTGAGGGACAGGGGACGACACAGTACTTC.

The DNA of the CDR3 is TGTGCCAGCAGCTTTCTAGAGGGGACCGAGCAGTACTTC. It encodes CASSFLEGTEQYF. The rearrangement joins TRBV7-6 to TRBJ2-7; D tentatively fits TRBD1 or TRBD2 (5 bases each). Germline CDR1 reads SGHVS; CDR2 reads FNYEAQ. V gave up 3 bases and J gave up 6 bases, with 12 bases separating them. CDR3 length equals 13 residues.